Below are 26 T cell receptor beta chains sequenced from a single sample in a study of cytomegalovirus exposure and HLA in healthy donors. 60 Vbeta and 13 Jbeta primers were used in PCR. Assay used: immunoSEQ multiplex PCR; TCRdb lists only in-frame clones, some missing. The sample includes about 130,000 clones, roughly 80% of them seen just once. The material sequenced was PBMCs. The receptors were sampled from a man aged 50-59 years in good health and CMV-seronegative.

The chain couples TRBV28 to TRBJ1-2, with 10 bases that match TRBD1. Per germline, CDR1 MDHEN and CDR2 SYDVKM. V trimming: 5 bases; J trimming: 4 bases; junction bases outside the gene matches: 7. The CDR3 loop spans 15 amino acids. The DNA for the CDR3 is TGTGCCAGCAGTAAACCGGGACAGGGGTCCTATGGCTACACCTTC. Translation: CASSKPGQGSYGYTF.

The chain joins TRBV2 to TRBJ2-1; 8 nucleotides align to TRBD2. The CDR3 is 14 residues long. Germline CDR1 and CDR2: SNHLY and FYNNEI. Unmatched junction bases numbered 13, after V lost 11 bases and J lost 7 bases. The CDR3 DNA sequence: TGTGCCGGCAAGAGGGAGCGGGAGCTAAATGAGCAGTTCTTC. Encoded protein: CAGKRERELNEQFF.

V usage is TRBV15 and J usage is TRBJ1-4; tentative D call: TRBD1 (5 bases). The V end lost 3 bases, the J end lost 8 bases, and 25 bases lay between the germline ends. CDR3 length: 18 residues. Looked up from germline, CDR1 is LNHNV and CDR2 is YYDKDF (reference sequence). The CDR3 sequence is CATSSDRGRVEVKEKLFF. The DNA for the CDR3 is TGTGCCACCAGCAGCGATAGGGGCAGGGTCGAAGTTAAGGAAAAACTGTTTTTT. Full variable domain (remainder filled in from reference TRBV15 and TRBJ1-4): DAMVIQNPRYQVTQFGKPVTLSCSQTLNHNVMYWYQQKSSQAPKLLFHYYDKDFNNEADTPDNFQSRRPNTSFCFLDIRSPGLGDTAMYLCATSSDRGRVEVKEKLFFGSGTQLSVL.

The V call is TRBV25-1, the J call TRBJ1-2, with D possibly matching TRBD1 (5 bases). The germline V and J ends were trimmed by 5 bases and 5 bases, with 9 bases remaining between them. CDR1 MGHDK and CDR2 SYGVNS come from the germline V gene. CDR3 size: 12 residues. The CDR3 bases are TGTGCCAGCAGTTGGGGGAGGTATGGCTACACCTTC. Translating gives CASSWGRYGYTF.

This chain joins TRBV27 and TRBJ2-2; TRBD2 agrees at 11 bases. Losses at the gene ends were 5 bases for V and 4 bases for J; bases not matched to a gene: 6. This CDR3 comprises 16 residues. Germline CDR1 and CDR2: MNHEY and SMNVEV (reference sequence). DNA of the CDR3: TGTGCCAGCAGTCCAACTAGCGGGAGCCCCACCGGGGAGCTGTTTTTT. Translated: CASSPTSGSPTGELFF.

The V and J genes are TRBV5-1 and TRBJ2-3, with 9 bases lining up with TRBD2. The germline gives CDR1 SGHRS, CDR2 YFSETQ. This CDR3 has 15 amino acids. With V trimmed by 4 bases and J by 1 base, 4 bases remained unmatched. In nucleotides, the CDR3 is TGCGCCAGCAGCCTTAGCGGGAGTGGCACAGATACGCAGTATTTT. Translation gives CASSLSGSGTDTQYF. The variable domain in full, completed from reference TRBV5-1 and TRBJ2-3, reads KAGVTQTPRYLIKTRGQQVTLSCSPISGHRSVSWYQQTPGQGLQFLFEYFSETQRNKGNFPGRFSGRQFSNSRSEMNVSTLELGDSALYLCASSLSGSGTDTQYFGPGTRLTVL.

The chain couples TRBV28 to TRBJ2-3; the match to TRBD2 covers 9 bases. Germline V CDR1 and CDR2: MDHEN, SYDVKM. With 5 bases clipped from V and 6 bases from J, the junction kept 9 bases outside the gene matches. This CDR3 comprises 15 residues. CDR3: CASSRVVAGVDTQYF. The CDR3 nucleotides are TGTGCCAGCAGTCGTGTAGTAGCGGGAGTCGATACGCAGTATTTT.

The chain combines TRBV4-1 with TRBJ2-6; D is undetermined. The CDR3 is made up of 15 amino acids. V lost 1 base and J 0 bases, leaving 4 bases between the germline ends. Per germline, CDR1 MGHRA and CDR2 YSYEKL. In nucleotides, the CDR3 is TGCGCCAGCAGCCAAGCCCACTCTGGGGCCAACGTCCTGACTTTC. Translating it yields CASSQAHSGANVLTF.

J is TRBJ1-1 and V is TRBV27; 7 nucleotides agree with TRBD1. Per germline, CDR1 MNHEY and CDR2 SMNVEV (reference sequence). The V and J ends lost 5 bases and 0 bases, in that order; junction bases with no gene match: 6. This CDR3 contains 15 residues. CDR3 sequence reads: CASSHIQGMNTEAFF. For the CDR3, the DNA is TGTGCCAGCAGTCACATACAGGGGATGAACACTGAAGCTTTCTTT.

The chain recombines TRBV29-1 with TRBJ1-1; 8 positions agree with TRBD1. The CDR3 runs 13 residues. Germline V gene data show CDR1 as SQVTM and CDR2 as ANQGSEA. Trimming took 7 bases from V and 1 from J; bases not matched to a gene: 5. The CDR3 protein is CSGTGPSNTEAFF. CDR3 coding DNA: TGCAGCGGGACAGGGCCGTCGAACACTGAAGCTTTCTTT.

In this sample, this clone turned up once. This sequence may be a read error, since a much larger clone differs from it by one base. The sample carries other DNA sequences with the same CDR3. The chain employs TRBV25-1 and TRBJ2-7, with D unresolved. CDR1 is MGHDK, CDR2 SYGVNS, per germline. Trimming pared 3 bases from V and 3 bases from J, leaving 3 bases between. This CDR3 is built from 11 residues. The CDR3 nucleotides are TGTGCCAGCAGTGACCGCTACGAGCAGTACTTC. This encodes CASSDRYEQYF.

Only a few counts were recorded for this clone. V and J are TRBV10-2 and TRBJ2-5; possible D gene TRBD1, 5 bases. Germline lookup yields CDR1 WSHSY and CDR2 SAAADI. The germline V and J ends were trimmed by 10 bases and 0 bases, with 9 bases remaining between them. The CDR3 covers 12 residues. CDR3 protein: CATQGYQETQYF. Written as DNA, the CDR3 is TGCGCCACCCAGGGATACCAAGAGACCCAGTACTTC.

This clone was counted between two and nine times. The chain employs TRBV6-1 and TRBJ2-2, with 7 bases identical to TRBD1. After removal of 6 bases from V and 6 bases from J, the junction contained 4 bases not matched to a gene. This CDR3 has 13 residues. CDR1 is MNHNS, CDR2 SASEGT, per germline. The CDR3 loop reads CASSPTGAGELFF. As DNA, the CDR3 is TGTGCCAGCAGCCCAACAGGGGCCGGGGAGCTGTTTTTT.

The gene calls are TRBV27 and TRBJ1-3; 8 nucleotides line up with TRBD1. V was clipped by 5 bases and J by 2 bases; unmatched bases: 5. This CDR3 contains 15 residues. Germline V gives CDR1 MNHEY, CDR2 SMNVEV (reference sequence). This chain's CDR3 is CASSPTGAPGNTIYF. For the CDR3, the DNA is TGTGCCAGCAGTCCGACAGGGGCCCCTGGAAACACCATATATTTT.

In DNA, the CDR3 is TGTGCCATCCAAGAGGTAGCGGAGACGAGAAATGAGCAGTTCTTC. Translating gives CAIQEVAETRNEQFF. The chain employs TRBV10-3 and TRBJ2-1, with a tentative D call TRBD2 (6 bases). V gave up 8 bases and J gave up 7 bases, with 21 bases separating them. CDR3 length: 15 amino acids. Per the germline V gene, CDR1 is ENHRY and CDR2 is SYGVKD.

Regarding this clone: Other DNA sequences in this specimen translate into the identical CDR3. This chain uses TRBV7-8 with TRBJ1-1; D remains unclear. V was cut by 0 bases and J by 7 bases, with 21 bases left in between. CDR1 is SGHVS and CDR2 is FQNEAQ in the germline V gene. The length of the CDR3 is 17 residues. CDR3 coding DNA: TGTGCCAGCAGCTTAGCGTGGCCGGGTAGAGCAACTAGTGAAGCTTTCTTT. The encoded protein is CASSLAWPGRATSEAFF.

This clone occurred once. The V gene is TRBV19, the J gene TRBJ1-5; the match to TRBD1 covers 9 bases. In germline, CDR1 is LNHDA, CDR2 SQIVND (reference sequence). Trimming removed 6 bases from V and 4 bases from J; junction bases left unmatched: 10. The CDR3 covers 16 residues. DNA of the CDR3: TGTGCCAGTAGCACTCAACAGGGGGCTAGGAATCAGCCCCAGCATTTT. Translation gives CASSTQQGARNQPQHF.

The genes are TRBV5-4 and TRBJ1-2; D remains ambiguous. The length of the CDR3 is 14 residues. In germline, CDR1 is SGHNT, CDR2 YYREEE (reference sequence). V lost 0 bases and J 0 bases, leaving 6 bases between the germline ends. CDR3 coding DNA: TGTGCCAGCAGCTTGGGCACTACTAACTATGGCTACACCTTC. This codes for CASSLGTTNYGYTF.

As regards this clone: Other DNA sequences in this sample translate to the same CDR3. The genes are TRBV27 and TRBJ1-2, with a tentative D call TRBD1 (5 bases). This CDR3 is 10 amino acids long. Trimming took 11 bases from V and 6 from J, leaving 10 bases between them. Germline CDR1 and CDR2: MNHEY and SMNVEV (reference sequence). The CDR3 bases are TGTGCCCTCAGGGAGGATGGCTACACCTTC. This gives the protein CALREDGYTF.

The chain links TRBV2 to TRBJ2-7; a weak D match, TRBD2 (6 bases). Per germline, CDR1 SNHLY and CDR2 FYNNEI. V was cut by 5 bases and J by 5 bases, with 25 bases left in between. This CDR3 is built from 17 residues. The CDR3 spells CASSPRRAPGDVDEQYF. DNA of the CDR3: TGTGCCAGCAGTCCCCGGAGGGCGCCGGGGGACGTGGACGAGCAGTACTTC.

The chain recombines TRBV7-9 with TRBJ1-3; no reliable D call. V lost 1 base and J lost 4, with 8 bases in between. Looked up from germline, CDR1 is SEHNR and CDR2 is FQNEAQ (reference sequence). The CDR3 totals 14 residues. The DNA of the CDR3 is TGTGCCAGCAGCTTAGGGTTGGCAGGAAACACCATATATTTT. It codes for CASSLGLAGNTIYF.

The CDR3 protein is CASSARQGARGETQYF. The CDR3 DNA reads TGTGCCAGCAGCGCAAGACAGGGGGCGAGGGGAGAGACCCAGTACTTC. This chain connects TRBV9 to TRBJ2-5, with 10 nucleotides matching TRBD1. Germline V gene sequence: CDR1 SGDLS, CDR2 YYNGEE. V was clipped by 3 bases and J by 4 bases; unmatched bases: 9. The CDR3 sequence is 16 residues long.

The V call is TRBV4-1, the J call TRBJ2-7, with a tentative D call TRBD2 (6 bases). CDR3 length: 13 residues. Germline values: CDR1 MGHRA, CDR2 YSYEKL. With 4 bases removed from V and 7 bases from J, the gap between germline ends came to 14 bases. DNA for the CDR3: TGCGCCAGCAGCCGGGACTCCGGGAGAGAGCAGTACTTC. Amino acid sequence: CASSRDSGREQYF.

The chain carries TRBV6-1 and TRBJ2-4; 7 nucleotides match TRBD2. The ends lost 3 bases at V and 3 bases at J; junction bases unmatched: 5. Per the germline V gene, CDR1 is MNHNS and CDR2 is SASEGT. The CDR3 is made up of 15 amino acids. The CDR3 region is CASSDGTTGKNIQYF. CDR3 in DNA: TGTGCCAGCAGTGATGGGACTACGGGCAAAAACATTCAGTACTTC.

This clone was seen once. The chain employs TRBV11-1 and TRBJ2-2, with D uncertain. V was clipped by 1 base and J by 6 bases, with 3 bases between them. This CDR3 is built from 12 residues. Germline V CDR1 and CDR2: SGHAT, FQDESV (reference sequence). The CDR3 protein is CASSLGAGELFF. Here the CDR3 DNA reads TGTGCCAGCAGCTTAGGAGCCGGGGAGCTGTTTTTT.

The chain carries TRBV9 and TRBJ1-1; D not resolved. V dropped 0 bases and J dropped 1 base, with 7 bases sitting between them. The CDR3 runs 14 residues. Germline V CDR1 and CDR2: SGDLS, YYNGEE. Here the CDR3 reads CASSVGRGNTEAFF. The CDR3 DNA reads as TGTGCCAGCAGCGTAGGACGGGGGAACACTGAAGCTTTCTTT.